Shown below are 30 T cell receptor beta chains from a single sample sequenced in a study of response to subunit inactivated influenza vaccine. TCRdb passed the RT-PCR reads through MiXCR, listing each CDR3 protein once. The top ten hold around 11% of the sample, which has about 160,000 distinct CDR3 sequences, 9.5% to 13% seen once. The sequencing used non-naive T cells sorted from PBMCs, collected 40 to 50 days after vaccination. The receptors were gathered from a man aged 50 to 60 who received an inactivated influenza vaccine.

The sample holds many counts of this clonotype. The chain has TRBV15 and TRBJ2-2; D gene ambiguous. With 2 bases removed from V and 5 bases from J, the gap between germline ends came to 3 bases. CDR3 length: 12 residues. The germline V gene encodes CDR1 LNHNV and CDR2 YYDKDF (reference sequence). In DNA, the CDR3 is TGTGCCACCAGCAGAAATACCGGGGAGCTGTTTTTT. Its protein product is CATSRNTGELFF.

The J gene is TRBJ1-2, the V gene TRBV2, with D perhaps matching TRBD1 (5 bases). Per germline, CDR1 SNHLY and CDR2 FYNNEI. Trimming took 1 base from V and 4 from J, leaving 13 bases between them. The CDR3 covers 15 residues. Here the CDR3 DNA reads TGTGCCAGCAGTGAAGGGCAGGGTAGCGGCTATGGCTACACCTTC. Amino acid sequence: CASSEGQGSGYGYTF.

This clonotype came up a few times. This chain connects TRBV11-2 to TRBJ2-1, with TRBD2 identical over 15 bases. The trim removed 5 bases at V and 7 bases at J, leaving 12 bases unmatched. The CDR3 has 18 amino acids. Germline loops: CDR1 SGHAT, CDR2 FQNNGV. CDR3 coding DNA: TGTGCCAGCAGCAATGAACGGACTAGCGGGGGGGCCGGGAATGAGCAGTTCTTC. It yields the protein CASSNERTSGGAGNEQFF.

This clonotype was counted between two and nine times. The CDR3 DNA sequence: TGCGCCAGCAGCCGAGGGGGACTAACAATTTACAATGAGCAGTTCTTC. As protein: CASSRGGLTIYNEQFF. J is TRBJ2-1 and V is TRBV4-3; weak D call: TRBD2 (7 bases). The germline V gene encodes CDR1 LGHNA and CDR2 YSLEER. The V and J ends lost 4 bases and 4 bases respectively, with 17 bases between them. The CDR3 has 16 residues.

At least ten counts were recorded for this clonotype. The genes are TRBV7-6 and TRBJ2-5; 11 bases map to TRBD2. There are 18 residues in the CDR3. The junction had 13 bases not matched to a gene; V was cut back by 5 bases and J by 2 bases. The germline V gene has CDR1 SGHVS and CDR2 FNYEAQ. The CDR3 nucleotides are TGTGCCAGCAGCCCCTGGGTTGGGACTAGCGGATTACAAGAGACCCAGTACTTC. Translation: CASSPWVGTSGLQETQYF.

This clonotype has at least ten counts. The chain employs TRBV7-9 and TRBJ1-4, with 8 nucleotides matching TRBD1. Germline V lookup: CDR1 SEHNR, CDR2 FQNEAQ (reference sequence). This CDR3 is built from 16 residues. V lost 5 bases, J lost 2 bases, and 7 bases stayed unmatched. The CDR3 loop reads CASSVGQGSTNEKLFF. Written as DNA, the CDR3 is TGTGCCAGCAGCGTCGGACAGGGATCGACTAATGAAAAACTGTTTTTT. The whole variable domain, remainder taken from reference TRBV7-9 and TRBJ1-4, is DTGVSQNPRHKITKRGQNVTFRCDPISEHNRLYWYRQTLGQGPEFLTYFQNEAQLEKSRLLSDRFSAERPKGSFSTLEIQRTEQGDSAMYLCASSVGQGSTNEKLFFGSGTQLSVL.

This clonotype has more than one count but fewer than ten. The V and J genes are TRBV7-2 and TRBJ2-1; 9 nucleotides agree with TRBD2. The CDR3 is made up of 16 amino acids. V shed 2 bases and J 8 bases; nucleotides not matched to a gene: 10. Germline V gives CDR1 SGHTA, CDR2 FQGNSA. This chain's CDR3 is CASSLRRGGPSDEQFF. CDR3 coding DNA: TGTGCCAGCAGCTTACGGCGGGGGGGCCCATCAGATGAGCAGTTCTTC.

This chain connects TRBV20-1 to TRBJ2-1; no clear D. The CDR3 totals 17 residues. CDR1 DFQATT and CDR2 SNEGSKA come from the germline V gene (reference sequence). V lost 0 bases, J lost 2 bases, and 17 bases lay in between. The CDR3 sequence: CSARDAGAPTTYNEQFF. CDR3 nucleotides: TGCAGTGCTAGAGATGCAGGAGCCCCCACAACCTACAATGAGCAGTTCTTC.

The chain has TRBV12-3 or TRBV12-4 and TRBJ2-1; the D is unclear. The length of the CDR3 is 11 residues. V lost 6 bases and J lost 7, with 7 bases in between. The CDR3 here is CASRTLNEQFF. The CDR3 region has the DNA TGTGCCAGCAGGACCTTAAATGAGCAGTTCTTC.

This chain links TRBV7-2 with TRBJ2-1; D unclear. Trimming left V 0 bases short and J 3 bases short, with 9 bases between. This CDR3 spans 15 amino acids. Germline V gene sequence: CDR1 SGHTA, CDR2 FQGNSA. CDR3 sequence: CASSLAITRYNEQFF. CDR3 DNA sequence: TGTGCCAGCAGCTTAGCGATTACCCGCTACAATGAGCAGTTCTTC.

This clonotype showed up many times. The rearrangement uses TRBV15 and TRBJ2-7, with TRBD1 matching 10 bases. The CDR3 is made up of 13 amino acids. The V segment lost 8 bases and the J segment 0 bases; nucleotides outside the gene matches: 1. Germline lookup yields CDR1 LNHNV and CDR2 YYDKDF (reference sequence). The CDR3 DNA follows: TGTGCCACCGGGACAGGGGTCTCCTACGAGCAGTACTTC. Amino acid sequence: CATGTGVSYEQYF.

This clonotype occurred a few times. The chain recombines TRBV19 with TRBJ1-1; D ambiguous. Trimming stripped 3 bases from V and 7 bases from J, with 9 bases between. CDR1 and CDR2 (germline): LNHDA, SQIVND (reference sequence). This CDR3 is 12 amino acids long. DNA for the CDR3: TGTGCCAGTAGTATTTCGGGGTTTGAAGCTTTCTTT. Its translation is CASSISGFEAFF. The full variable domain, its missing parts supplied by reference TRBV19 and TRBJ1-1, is DGGITQSPKYLFRKEGQNVTLSCEQNLNHDAMYWYRQDPGQGLRLIYYSQIVNDFQKGDIAEGYSVSREKKESFPLTVTSAQKNPTAFYLCASSISGFEAFFGQGTRLTVV.

The CDR3 DNA follows: TGCAGTGCAGGGGGCGGGGACAAGAACACTGAAGCTTTCTTT. This translates into CSAGGGDKNTEAFF. The rearrangement uses TRBV20-1 and TRBJ1-1; 7 nucleotides agree with TRBD1. Trimming cost V 6 bases and J 1 base; bases outside gene matches: 8. Germline lookup yields CDR1 DFQATT and CDR2 SNEGSKA (reference sequence). This CDR3 has 14 amino acids.

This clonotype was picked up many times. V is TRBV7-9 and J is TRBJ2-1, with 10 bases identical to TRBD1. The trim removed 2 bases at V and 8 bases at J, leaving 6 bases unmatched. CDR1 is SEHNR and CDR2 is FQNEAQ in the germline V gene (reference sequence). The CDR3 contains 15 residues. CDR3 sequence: CASSLSVTGGYEQFF. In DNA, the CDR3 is TGTGCCAGCAGCTTATCAGTGACAGGGGGCTATGAGCAGTTCTTC.

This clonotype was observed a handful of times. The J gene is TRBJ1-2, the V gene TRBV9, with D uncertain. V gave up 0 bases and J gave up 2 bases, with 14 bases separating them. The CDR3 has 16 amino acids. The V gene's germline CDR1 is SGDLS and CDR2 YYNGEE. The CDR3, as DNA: TGTGCCAGCAGCGTAGCCCCTAAGGGAAGCAACTATGGCTACACCTTC. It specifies CASSVAPKGSNYGYTF.

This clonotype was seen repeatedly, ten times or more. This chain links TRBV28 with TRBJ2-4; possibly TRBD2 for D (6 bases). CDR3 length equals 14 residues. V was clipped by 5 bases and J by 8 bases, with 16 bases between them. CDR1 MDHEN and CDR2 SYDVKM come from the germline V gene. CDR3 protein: CASSLGTGRDIQYF. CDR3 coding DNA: TGTGCCAGCAGTCTTGGGACTGGGCGCGACATTCAGTACTTC.

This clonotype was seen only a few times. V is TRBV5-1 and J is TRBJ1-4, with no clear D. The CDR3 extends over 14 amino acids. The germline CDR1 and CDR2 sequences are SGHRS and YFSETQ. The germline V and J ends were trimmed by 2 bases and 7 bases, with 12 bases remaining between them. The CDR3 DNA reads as TGCGCCAGCAGCTTCTCAGATGGGAGTGAAAAACTGTTTTTT. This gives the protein CASSFSDGSEKLFF.

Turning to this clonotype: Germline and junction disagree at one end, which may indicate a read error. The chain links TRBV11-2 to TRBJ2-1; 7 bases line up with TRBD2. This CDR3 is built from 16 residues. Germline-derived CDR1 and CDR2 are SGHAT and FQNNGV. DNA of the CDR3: TGTGCCAGCAACTTAAGGTCGGCGGGACTAAACAATGAGCAGTTCTTC. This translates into CASNLRSAGLNNEQFF.

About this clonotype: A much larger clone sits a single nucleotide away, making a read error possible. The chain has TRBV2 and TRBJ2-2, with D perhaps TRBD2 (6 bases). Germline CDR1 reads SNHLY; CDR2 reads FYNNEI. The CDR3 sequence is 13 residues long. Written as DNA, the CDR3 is TGTGCCAGCAGTGAAGCCGCCACCGGGGGGCTGTTTTTT. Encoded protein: CASSEAATGGLFF.

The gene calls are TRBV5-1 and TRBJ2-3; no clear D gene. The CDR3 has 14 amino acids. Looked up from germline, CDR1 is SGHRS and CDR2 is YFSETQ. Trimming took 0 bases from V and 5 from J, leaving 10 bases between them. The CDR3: CASSLDTRRDTQYF. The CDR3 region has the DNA TGCGCCAGCAGCTTGGATACAAGACGAGATACGCAGTATTTT.

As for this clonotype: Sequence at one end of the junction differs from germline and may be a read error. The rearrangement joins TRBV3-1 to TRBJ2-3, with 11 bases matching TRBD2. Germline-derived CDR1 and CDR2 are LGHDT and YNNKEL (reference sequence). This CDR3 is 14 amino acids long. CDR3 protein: CASRVAGGPETQYF. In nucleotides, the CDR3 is TGTGCCAGCAGGGTAGCGGGAGGGCCAGAAACGCAGTATTTT.

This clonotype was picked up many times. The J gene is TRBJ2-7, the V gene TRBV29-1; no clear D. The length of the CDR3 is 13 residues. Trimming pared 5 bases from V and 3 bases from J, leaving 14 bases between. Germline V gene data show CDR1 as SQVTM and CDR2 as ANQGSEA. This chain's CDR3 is CSVSSPGDYEQYF. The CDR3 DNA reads TGCAGCGTTTCCAGCCCTGGGGACTACGAGCAGTACTTC.

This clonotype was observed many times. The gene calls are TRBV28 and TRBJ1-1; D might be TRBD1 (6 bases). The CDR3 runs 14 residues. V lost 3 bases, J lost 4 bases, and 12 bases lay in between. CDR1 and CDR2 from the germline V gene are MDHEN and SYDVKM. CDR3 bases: TGTGCCAGCAGTTTTTATGGGGGGCCCACTGAAGCTTTCTTT. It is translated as CASSFYGGPTEAFF.

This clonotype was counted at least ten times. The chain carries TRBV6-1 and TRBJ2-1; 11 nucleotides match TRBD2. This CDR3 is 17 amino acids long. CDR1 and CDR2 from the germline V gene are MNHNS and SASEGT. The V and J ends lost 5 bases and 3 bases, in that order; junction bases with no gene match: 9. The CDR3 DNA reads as TGTGCCAGCAGTCCAGCGGCTAGCGGGAGGCACTACAATGAGCAGTTCTTC. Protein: CASSPAASGRHYNEQFF.

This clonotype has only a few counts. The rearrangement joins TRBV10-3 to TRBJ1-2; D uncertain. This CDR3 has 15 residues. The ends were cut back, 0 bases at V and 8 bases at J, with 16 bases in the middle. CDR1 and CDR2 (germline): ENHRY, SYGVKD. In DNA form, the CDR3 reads TGTGCCATCAGTGAGTCAATATCTGGGGTATACGGCTACACCTTC. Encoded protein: CAISESISGVYGYTF.

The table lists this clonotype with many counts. DNA of the CDR3: TGTGCCATCAGTGAGGGACAGGGAGACGGGGAGCTGTTTTTT. Translated, it gives CAISEGQGDGELFF. The chain employs TRBV10-3 and TRBJ2-2, with TRBD1 matching over 8 bases. Unmatched junction bases numbered 3, after V lost 2 bases and J lost 7 bases. Germline lookup yields CDR1 ENHRY and CDR2 SYGVKD. CDR3 length: 14 amino acids.

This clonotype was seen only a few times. Here the CDR3 reads CAGLAPSLAHKQPQHF. The DNA of the CDR3 is TGCGCCGGACTTGCCCCGAGCCTGGCCCACAAACAGCCCCAGCATTTT. J is TRBJ1-5 and V is TRBV5-1; D is undetermined. Trimming took off 10 bases at V and 7 bases at J, with 27 bases between the two ends. This CDR3 is built from 16 residues. Germline CDR1 SGHRS, CDR2 YFSETQ. Filled out from reference TRBV5-1 and TRBJ1-5, the complete variable domain reads KAGVTQTPRYLIKTRGQQVTLSCSPISGHRSVSWYQQTPGQGLQFLFEYFSETQRNKGNFPGRFSGRQFSNSRSEMNVSTLELGDSALYLCAGLAPSLAHKQPQHFGDGTRLSIL.

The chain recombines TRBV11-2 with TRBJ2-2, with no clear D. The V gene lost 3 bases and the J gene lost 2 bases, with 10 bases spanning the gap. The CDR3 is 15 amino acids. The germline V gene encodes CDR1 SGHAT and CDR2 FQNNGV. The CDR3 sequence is CASSFLKGNTGELFF. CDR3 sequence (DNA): TGTGCCAGCAGCTTTTTAAAGGGAAACACCGGGGAGCTGTTTTTT.

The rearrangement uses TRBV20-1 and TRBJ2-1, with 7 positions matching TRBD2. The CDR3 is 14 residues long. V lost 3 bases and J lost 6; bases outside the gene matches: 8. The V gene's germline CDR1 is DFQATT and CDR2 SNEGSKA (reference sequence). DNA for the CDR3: TGCAGTGCTAGTTACGGGGAGGGGTCCAATGAGCAGTTCTTC. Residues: CSASYGEGSNEQFF.

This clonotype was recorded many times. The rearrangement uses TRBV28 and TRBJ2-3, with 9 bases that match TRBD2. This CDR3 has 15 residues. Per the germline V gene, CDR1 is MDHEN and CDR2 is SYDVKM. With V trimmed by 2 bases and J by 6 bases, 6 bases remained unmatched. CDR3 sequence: CASSLAGGSSDTQYF. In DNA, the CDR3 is TGTGCCAGCAGTTTAGCGGGAGGGTCCTCGGATACGCAGTATTTT.